This T cell receptor beta chain was sequenced for a study of neoadjuvant anti-PD-1 for oral cavity cancer. As for the study in general: Most patients had three to four biweekly doses of 3 mg/kg nivolumab before resection. Non-progressing patients received a fourth nivolumab dose near day 43, then surgery on days 50-56.

Germline CDR1 is SGHAT and CDR2 is FQNNGV. V shed 5 bases and J shed 1 base, with 11 bases lying between them. This CDR3 is 14 amino acids long. The study, taken as a whole, reports: Larger post-treatment preexisting tumor clones tracked with greater tumor shrinkage. Each response group had just a few patients in TCR analyses.

In its sample, this clone was seen many times. Its antigen remains unknown. Time point here: after neoadjuvant nivolumab, at surgical resection. Assay used: immunoSEQ multiplex PCR; TCRdb lists only in-frame clones, some missing. Counted here are more than 30,000 clones, more than 35% occurring once; the ten biggest clones make up about 16%. This sequence originates from a person between 40 and 85 years old with oral cavity squamous cell carcinoma. The source material was tumor tissue, sampled after nivolumab (anti-PD-1) treatment. The rearrangement links TRBV11-2 to TRBJ1-1; tentative D call: TRBD1 (5 bases). CDR3 sequence reads: CASSAGRWNTEAFF. Here the CDR3 DNA reads TGTGCCAGCAGCGCGGGACGGTGGAACACTGAAGCTTTCTTT. The variable domain in full, completed from reference TRBV11-2 and TRBJ1-1, reads EAGVAQSPRYKIIEKRQSVAFWCNPISGHATLYWYQQILGQGPKLLIQFQNNGVVDDSQLPKDRFSAERLKGVDSTLKIQPAKLEDSAVYLCASSAGRWNTEAFFGQGTRLTVV.